The next 15 T cell receptor beta chains were all read from a single sample in a study of early stage breast cancer tumors. The table came from immunoSEQ multiplex PCR; TCRdb's copy has only in-frame clones and leaves some out. The sample has 25,000 to 35,000 clones; more than 80% are singletons. The sequenced sample was blood. These TCRs come from a person aged 55 to 75 with breast cancer.

This clone was detected only a few times. The V and J genes are TRBV2 and TRBJ2-7; 11 bases match TRBD2. The junction had 5 bases not matched to a gene; V was cut back by 4 bases and J by 3 bases. Germline-derived CDR1 and CDR2 are SNHLY and FYNNEI. The CDR3 covers 15 residues. The CDR3 DNA reads as TGTGCCAGCAGTGCGGAGACTAGCGGGATCTACGAGCAGTACTTC. Its protein is CASSAETSGIYEQYF.

The chain employs TRBV4-1 and TRBJ1-1, with 10 bases identical to TRBD1. This CDR3 is 14 amino acids long. The ends lost 6 bases at V and 2 bases at J; junction bases unmatched: 3. Germline V CDR1 and CDR2: MGHRA, YSYEKL. CDR3 sequence: CASSGDRGNTEAFF. As DNA, the CDR3 is TGCGCCAGCAGTGGGGACAGGGGAAACACTGAAGCTTTCTTT.

This clone was counted a single time. The chain couples TRBV9 to TRBJ2-2; 11 bases are a match to TRBD2. V was clipped by 0 bases and J by 6 bases; unmatched bases: 10. The CDR3 totals 18 residues. Germline lookup yields CDR1 SGDLS and CDR2 YYNGEE. Here the CDR3 reads CASSVGGLAGGQPGELFF. CDR3 nucleotides: TGTGCCAGCAGCGTAGGGGGCTTAGCGGGAGGGCAACCCGGGGAGCTGTTTTTT.

V gene TRBV7-6 combines with J gene TRBJ1-2; TRBD1 is a possible D gene (5 bases). Germline CDR1 is SGHVS and CDR2 is FNYEAQ. The CDR3 extends over 12 amino acids. V was pared by 5 bases and J by 6 bases, with 10 bases between. CDR3 region: CASSGDRDGYTF. The CDR3 DNA is TGTGCCAGCAGCGGTGACAGAGATGGCTACACCTTC. The whole variable domain, remainder taken from reference TRBV7-6 and TRBJ1-2, is GAGVSQSPRYKVTKRGQDVALRCDPISGHVSLYWYRQALGQGPEFLTYFNYEAQQDKSGLPNDRFSAERPEGSISTLTIQRTEQRDSAMYRCASSGDRDGYTFGSGTRLTVV.

This clone has a single count. V is TRBV7-3 and J is TRBJ1-5; the match to TRBD1 covers 9 bases. The V gene's germline CDR1 is SGHTA and CDR2 FQGTGA. V lost 0 bases and J lost 3; bases outside the gene matches: 3. CDR3 size: 16 residues. The CDR3 spells CASSLTEQGANQPQHF. CDR3 nucleotides: TGTGCCAGCAGCTTAACGGAACAGGGGGCCAATCAGCCCCAGCATTTT. Combining the CDR3 with reference TRBV7-3 and TRBJ1-5 gives the whole variable domain GAGVSQTPSNKVTEKGKYVELRCDPISGHTALYWYRQSLGQGPEFLIYFQGTGAADDSGLPNDRFFAVRPEGSVSTLKIQRTERGDSAVYLCASSLTEQGANQPQHFGDGTRLSIL.

The chain links TRBV2 to TRBJ1-5; D gene uncertain. This CDR3 has 14 residues. Trimming pared 2 bases from V and 6 bases from J, leaving 11 bases between. Germline V CDR1 and CDR2: SNHLY, FYNNEI. The CDR3 DNA follows: TGTGCCAGCAGTGAAAATGCGGGGAGTCAGCCCCAGCATTTT. Its protein product is CASSENAGSQPQHF.

V usage is TRBV15 and J usage is TRBJ2-3, with TRBD2 as a possible D gene (5 bases). The CDR3 loop spans 11 amino acids. Germline CDR1 reads LNHNV; CDR2 reads YYDKDF (reference sequence). Trimming pared 3 bases from V and 9 bases from J, leaving 7 bases between. The CDR3 nucleotides are TGTGCCACCAGCAGCGGGATAACGCAGTATTTT. Protein sequence: CATSSGITQYF.

The rearrangement links TRBV9 to TRBJ2-1, with D possibly being TRBD1 (6 bases). From germline, CDR1 is SGDLS and CDR2 YYNGEE. Trimming removed 1 base at V and 9 bases at J, with 11 bases between. The CDR3 extends over 13 amino acids. CDR3 residues: CASSVILGAEQFF. Written as DNA, the CDR3 is TGTGCCAGCAGCGTAATTTTGGGGGCTGAGCAGTTCTTC.

The chain joins TRBV19 to TRBJ1-2; no clear D. Trimming stripped 3 bases from V and 8 bases from J, with 10 bases between. CDR3 length: 12 residues. Germline lookup yields CDR1 LNHDA and CDR2 SQIVND (reference sequence). Here the CDR3 DNA reads TGTGCCAGTAGTATGGATCGGGTGGGCTACACCTTC. This codes for CASSMDRVGYTF.

A few counts support this clone. This sequence joins TRBV9 and TRBJ1-1; 7 bases map to TRBD1. The CDR3 has 12 residues. V shed 4 bases and J 11 bases; nucleotides not matched to a gene: 8. CDR1 and CDR2 (germline): SGDLS, YYNGEE. The CDR3 reads CASSPHRGTAFF. The CDR3 nucleotides are TGTGCCAGCAGCCCTCACAGGGGAACCGCTTTCTTT. The variable domain in full, completed from reference TRBV9 and TRBJ1-1, reads DSGVTQTPKHLITATGQRVTLRCSPRSGDLSVYWYQQSLDQGLQFLIQYYNGEERAKGNILERFSAQQFPDLHSELNLSSLELGDSALYFCASSPHRGTAFFGQGTRLTVV.

This chain links TRBV6-5 with TRBJ2-7; 9 bases agree with TRBD1. Trimming removed 4 bases from V and 4 bases from J; junction bases left unmatched: 8. The CDR3 covers 15 residues. The germline V gene has CDR1 MNHEY and CDR2 SVGAGI. The CDR3 here is CASSSTGGTLYEQYF. The CDR3 DNA reads TGTGCCAGCAGTTCGACAGGGGGTACTCTTTACGAGCAGTACTTC.

The V call is TRBV6-4, the J call TRBJ2-1, with 8 positions matching TRBD2. Germline CDR1 and CDR2: MRHNA and SNTAGT. CDR3 size: 16 residues. V was clipped by 0 bases and J by 6 bases; unmatched bases: 7. CDR3 DNA: TGTGCCAGCAGTGACTCGGCAACTAGCGGTTCCAATGAGCAGTTCTTC. Translated, it gives CASSDSATSGSNEQFF.

V gene TRBV20-1 combines with J gene TRBJ1-1; D is uncertain. This CDR3 comprises 11 residues. Per germline, CDR1 DFQATT and CDR2 SNEGSKA (reference sequence). V gave up 8 bases and J gave up 0 bases, with 7 bases separating them. CDR3 sequence (DNA): TGCAGTCGGGTGTTGAACACTGAAGCTTTCTTT. This translates into CSRVLNTEAFF.

The rearrangement uses TRBV14 and TRBJ2-1; TRBD2 aligns across 7 bases. This CDR3 spans 13 amino acids. CDR1 is SGHDN, CDR2 FVKESK, per germline. The V gene end was trimmed by 3 bases and the J gene end by 10 bases; junction bases not matched to a gene: 6. The CDR3 region is CASSQAGVREQFF. The CDR3 bases are TGTGCCAGCAGCCAGGCGGGGGTGAGAGAGCAGTTCTTC.

This chain's CDR3 is CASSRQGAGNQPQHF. The CDR3 DNA is TGTGCCAGCAGCAGACAGGGGGCGGGTAATCAGCCCCAGCATTTT. The rearrangement uses TRBV7-9 and TRBJ1-5; 10 positions match TRBD1. The CDR3 length is 15 residues. The V gene's germline CDR1 is SEHNR and CDR2 FQNEAQ (reference sequence). The V segment lost 5 bases and the J segment 4 bases; nucleotides outside the gene matches: 5.